What follows describes a single TCR beta chain. Generated by immunoSEQ multiplex PCR, the TCRdb table keeps only in-frame clones and is missing some. The sample has approximately 75,000 clones; about 97% are singletons. This sample was included in a study of technical replicates of blood from a handful of donors. CDR1 and CDR2 (germline): SGHTA, FQGNSA. The junction had 8 bases not matched to a gene; V was cut back by 4 bases and J by 2 bases. This CDR3 region has 15 residues. The source is a human donor in good health. The chain uses TRBV7-2 and TRBJ2-7, with TRBD2 matching 7 bases. Sequencing used T cells isolated from PBMCs. DNA of the CDR3: TGTGCCAGCAGCTCCTCTAGCGGAGGGACCTACGAGCAGTACTTC. It is translated as CASSSSSGGTYEQYF.